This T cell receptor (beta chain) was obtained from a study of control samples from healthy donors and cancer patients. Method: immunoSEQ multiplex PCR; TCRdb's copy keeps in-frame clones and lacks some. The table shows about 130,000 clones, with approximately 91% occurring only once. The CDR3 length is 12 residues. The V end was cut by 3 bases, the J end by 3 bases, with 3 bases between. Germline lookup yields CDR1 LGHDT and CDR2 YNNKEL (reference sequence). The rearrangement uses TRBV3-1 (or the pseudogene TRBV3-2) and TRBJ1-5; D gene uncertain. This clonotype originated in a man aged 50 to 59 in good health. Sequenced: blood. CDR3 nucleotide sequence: TGTGCCAGCAGCCACCTCAATCAGCCCCAGCATTTT. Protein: CASSHLNQPQHF.